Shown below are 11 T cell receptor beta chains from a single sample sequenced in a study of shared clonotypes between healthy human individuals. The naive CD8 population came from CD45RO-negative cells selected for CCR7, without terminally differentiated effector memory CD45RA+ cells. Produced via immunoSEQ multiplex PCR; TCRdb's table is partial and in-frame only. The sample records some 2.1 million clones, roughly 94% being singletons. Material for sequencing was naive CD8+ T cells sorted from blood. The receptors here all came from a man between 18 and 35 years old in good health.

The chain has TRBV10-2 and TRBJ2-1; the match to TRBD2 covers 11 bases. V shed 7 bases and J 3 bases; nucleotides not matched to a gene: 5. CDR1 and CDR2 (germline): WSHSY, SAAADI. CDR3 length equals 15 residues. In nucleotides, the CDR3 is TGCGCCAGCACCCCCCTAGCGGGAGGCTACAATGAGCAGTTCTTC. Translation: CASTPLAGGYNEQFF.

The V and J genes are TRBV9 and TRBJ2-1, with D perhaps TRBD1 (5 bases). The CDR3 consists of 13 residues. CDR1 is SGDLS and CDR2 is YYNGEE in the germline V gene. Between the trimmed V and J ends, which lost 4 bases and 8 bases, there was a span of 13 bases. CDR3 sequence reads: CASSPTDRDEQFF. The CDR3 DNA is TGTGCCAGCAGCCCTACTGACAGAGATGAGCAGTTCTTC.

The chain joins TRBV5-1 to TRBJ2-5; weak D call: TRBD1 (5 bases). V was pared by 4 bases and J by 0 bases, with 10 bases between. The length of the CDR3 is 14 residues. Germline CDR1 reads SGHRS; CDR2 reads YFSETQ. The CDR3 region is CASSLQAYQETQYF. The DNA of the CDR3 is TGCGCCAGCAGCCTACAGGCTTACCAAGAGACCCAGTACTTC.

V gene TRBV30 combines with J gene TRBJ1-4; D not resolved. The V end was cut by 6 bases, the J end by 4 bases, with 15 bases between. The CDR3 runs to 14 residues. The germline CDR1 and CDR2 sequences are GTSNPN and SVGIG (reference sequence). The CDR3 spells CACLASSVNEKLFF. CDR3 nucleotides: TGTGCCTGTCTAGCGAGTAGTGTTAATGAAAAACTGTTTTTT.

The CDR3 DNA reads TGTGCCAGCGGGGGGCTGCCCGGGGAGCTGTTTTTT. It specifies CASGGLPGELFF. The genes are TRBV11-2 and TRBJ2-2; D could derive from TRBD1 or TRBD2 (6 bases each). Germline V gene data show CDR1 as SGHAT and CDR2 as FQNNGV. Trimming removed 8 bases at V and 6 bases at J, with 10 bases between. The CDR3 contains 12 residues.

The CDR3 DNA reads TGCGCCAGCAGCGTACGACAGGGAGGAGAGACCCAGTACTTC. Protein: CASSVRQGGETQYF. The chain recombines TRBV4-1 with TRBJ2-5, with D perhaps TRBD1 (7 bases). The CDR3 is made up of 14 amino acids. V was shortened by 5 bases and J by 4 bases, with 14 bases between the two germline ends. CDR1 and CDR2 from the germline V gene are MGHRA and YSYEKL.

The DNA for the CDR3 is TGTGCCAGCAGTCCCCTCCGGACAGCCGACTATGGCTACACCTTC. Its translation is CASSPLRTADYGYTF. This sequence joins TRBV6-5 and TRBJ1-2; D is possibly TRBD1 (6 bases). The V end lost 5 bases, the J end lost 3 bases, and 16 bases lay between the germline ends. Germline V gene sequence: CDR1 MNHEY, CDR2 SVGAGI. The CDR3 covers 15 residues.

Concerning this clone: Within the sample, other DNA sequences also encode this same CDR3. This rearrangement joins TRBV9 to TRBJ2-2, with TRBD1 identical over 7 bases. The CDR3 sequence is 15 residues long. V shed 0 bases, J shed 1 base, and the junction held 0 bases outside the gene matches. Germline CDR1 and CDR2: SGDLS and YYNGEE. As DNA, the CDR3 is TGTGCCAGCAGCGTAGGACAGGGGAACACCGGGGAGCTGTTTTTT. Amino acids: CASSVGQGNTGELFF.

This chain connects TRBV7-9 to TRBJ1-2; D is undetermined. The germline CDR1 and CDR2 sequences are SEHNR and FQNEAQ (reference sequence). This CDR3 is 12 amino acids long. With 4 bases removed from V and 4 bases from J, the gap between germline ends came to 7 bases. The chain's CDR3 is CASSSHSYGYTF. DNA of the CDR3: TGTGCCAGCAGCTCCCACTCCTATGGCTACACCTTC.

The CDR3 protein is CASSLQINTGELFF. CDR3 in DNA: TGTGCCAGCAGTTTACAGATCAACACCGGGGAGCTGTTTTTT. The J gene is TRBJ2-2, the V gene TRBV27; D not certain. V was trimmed by 2 bases and J by 2 bases, leaving 6 bases between them. The CDR3 totals 14 residues. Germline V gene sequence: CDR1 MNHEY, CDR2 SMNVEV (reference sequence).

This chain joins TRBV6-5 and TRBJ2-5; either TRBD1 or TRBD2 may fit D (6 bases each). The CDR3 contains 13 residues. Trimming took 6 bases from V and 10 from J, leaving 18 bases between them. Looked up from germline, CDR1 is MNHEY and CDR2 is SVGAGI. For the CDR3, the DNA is TGTGCCAGCAGGCAACAGGGAGGAGAGGGCCAGTACTTC. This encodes CASRQQGGEGQYF.